A selection of T cell receptor beta chains follows, all from one sample in a study of T cells in Graves' hyperthyroidism and ophthalmopathy. Each CDR3 protein gets one entry after TCRdb re-called the multiplex PCR reads with MiXCR. The repertoire holds over 700,000 distinct CDR3 sequences, 30% to 40% seen once, with around 31% in the top ten. Material for sequencing was blood. Receptor source: a woman aged 40 to 50 with Graves' hyperthyroidism. Both conserved end residues are part of each CDR3. A D gene is named only where the DNA matches it firmly. Clone size appears in some rows only: once, few, many, or a class for an expanded clone.

-,many,TRBV29-1,TRBJ2-5,TGCAGCGTTGATTATCAGCAAGAGACCCAGTACTTC,CSVDYQQETQYF
TRBD1,-,TRBV6-6,TRBJ1-1,TGTGCCAGCAGATTGGACAGGATGAACACTGAAGCTTTCTTT,CASRLDRMNTEAFF
-,many,TRBV7-9,TRBJ2-7,TGTGCCAGCAGCCCCTGGACAGCCTACGAGCAGTACTTC,CASSPWTAYEQYF
-,many,TRBV15,TRBJ1-1,TGTGCCACCAGCAGAGATCCGGGGATGGACACTGAAGCTTTCTTT,CATSRDPGMDTEAFF
-,many,TRBV20-1,TRBJ1-4,TGCAGTGCTAGACTCCCAGTGGCTTATAATGAAAAACTGTTTTTT,CSARLPVAYNEKLFF
-,many,TRBV7-2,TRBJ2-2,TGTGCCAGCAGCGTTAACAGGGACGGGGAGCTGTTTTTT,CASSVNRDGELFF
-,-,TRBV6-5,TRBJ2-2,TGTGCCAGCAGTTCAACAGGGCTGAACACCGGGGAGCTGTTTTTT,CASSSTGLNTGELFF
TRBD1,many,TRBV19,TRBJ1-5,TGTGCCAGTAGTTTGGGACAGGCTCGGTCGCCCCAGCATTTT,CASSLGQARSPQHF
-,-,TRBV29-1,TRBJ2-5,TGCAGCGTTGAAGCGGCGCCCCAAGAGACCCAGTACTTC,CSVEAAPQETQYF
-,many,TRBV7-9,TRBJ1-4,TGTGCCAGCACCGTAGGAGGAGGAAATGAAAAACTGTTTTTT,CASTVGGGNEKLFF
-,-,TRBV20-1,TRBJ1-2,TGCAGTGCTACCGATGGGGGGCTTAATGGCTACACCTTC,CSATDGGLNGYTF
-,few,TRBV10-3,TRBJ1-4,TGTGCCAGCAGGAGAAGCCCGCAGGCTAATGAAAAACTGTTTTTT,CASRRSPQANEKLFF
-,few,TRBV7-9,TRBJ2-2,TGTGCCAGCAGCAAGCAGGGAGCCACCGGGGAGCTGTTTTTT,CASSKQGATGELFF
TRBD1,once,TRBV2,TRBJ2-7,TGTGCCAGCAGTTTAAGGGCCAGGGGGCACGAGCAGTACTTC,CASSLRARGHEQYF
-,-,TRBV6-6,TRBJ1-4,TGTGCCAGCAGAGATGGGACTGTACAGAGAAAACTGTTTTTT,CASRDGTVQRKLFF
-,-,TRBV14,TRBJ1-4,TGTGCCAGCAGCCCCCTTAGGGGCCCGGCCGCAACTAATGAAAAACTGTTTTTT,CASSPLRGPAATNEKLFF
-,-,TRBV28,TRBJ2-5,TGTGCCAGCAGCCTTACCGACATGTTGGAGACCCAGTACTTC,CASSLTDMLETQYF
-,-,TRBV29-1,TRBJ2-5,TGCAGCGTTGACGACGGGGTACGAGAGACCCAGTACTTC,CSVDDGVRETQYF
-,-,TRBV10-2,TRBJ1-4,TGCGCCAGCAGTGACGGGGCAGGGATCGAAAAACTGTTTTTT,CASSDGAGIEKLFF
-,-,TRBV29-1,TRBJ1-1,TGCAGCCTGGACGGCCGGGGCACTGAAGCTTTCTTT,CSLDGRGTEAFF
TRBD2,-,TRBV7-2,TRBJ2-7,TGTGCCAGCAGCCAGGGGGGACTAGCGGGAGTCACCTACAATGAGCAGTACTTC,CASSQGGLAGVTYNEQYF
TRBD2,-,TRBV7-8,TRBJ2-7,TGTGCCAGCAGTTACTGGGCTAGCGGGAGGAGGATTTACGAGCAGTACTTC,CASSYWASGRRIYEQYF
-,few,TRBV14,TRBJ2-7,TGTGCCAGCACCCCCGCCCCGGGACAAGACACCTACGAGCAGTACTTC,CASTPAPGQDTYEQYF
TRBD1,many,TRBV7-2,TRBJ1-2,TGTGCCAGCAGCTGGATGGACAGGGCGAGGAATGGCTACACCTTC,CASSWMDRARNGYTF
-,few,TRBV20-1,TRBJ2-5,TGCAGTGCTAGAGAAGTCAATCAAGAGACCCAGTACTTC,CSAREVNQETQYF
TRBD1,-,TRBV2,TRBJ1-2,TGTGCCAGCAGTCTCGACAGGGTTTATGTCTACACCTTC,CASSLDRVYVYTF
-,few,TRBV30,TRBJ2-7,TGTGCCCTCTCCACAAGTTCCTACGAGCAGTACTTC,CALSTSSYEQYF
-,-,TRBV5-1,TRBJ2-7,TGCGCCAGCAGTATTACAGGTGCGGGGTCCTCCTACGAGCAGTACTTC,CASSITGAGSSYEQYF
TRBD1,-,TRBV24-1,TRBJ1-6,TGTGCCACCCATCAACCGGGACAGCGTTGGGGGGGAGTACATTCACCCCTCCACTTT,CATHQPGQRWGGVHSPLHF
-,-,TRBV2,TRBJ2-7,TGTGCCAGCAGTAAGACTAGAACATCGCAGTACTTC,CASSKTRTSQYF
TRBD1,many,TRBV7-8,TRBJ2-7,TGTGCCAGCAGCCCGGGGACAGTCGGGTTGTGGTACTTC,CASSPGTVGLWYF
-,-,TRBV7-2,TRBJ1-2,TGTGCCAGCAGCTTTGGGGTCGGCGCTAACTATGGCTACACCTTC,CASSFGVGANYGYTF
TRBD2,many,TRBV7-2,TRBJ2-7,TGTGCCAGCAGCTTATGGGAGGGCCTGAACGAGCAGTACTTC,CASSLWEGLNEQYF
-,-,TRBV6-5,TRBJ2-6,TGTGCCAGCAGCTTGACCGCGGTAGGGTCTGGGGCCAACGTCCTGACTTTC,CASSLTAVGSGANVLTF
-,few,TRBV18,TRBJ1-2,TGTGCCAGCTCCGTCGGGGTCGACGACTATGGCTACACCTTC,CASSVGVDDYGYTF
-,-,TRBV29-1,TRBJ1-2,TGCAGTGACCGCGGCGGCTATGGCTACACCTTC,CSDRGGYGYTF
-,-,TRBV4-1,TRBJ1-4,TGCGCCAGCAGCCAAGTGGGGGTCCGGGAAAAACTGTTTTTT,CASSQVGVREKLFF
TRBD1,few,TRBV12-3/TRBV12-4,TRBJ1-1,TGTGCCAGCAGTTTAAAAGGGACAGGGTTCACTGAAGCTTTCTTT,CASSLKGTGFTEAFF
-,-,TRBV12-3/TRBV12-4,TRBJ1-2,TGTGCCAGCACAGTTTCGTTCAGGGGATCCCAAGATGGCTACACCTTC,CASTVSFRGSQDGYTF
-,many,TRBV7-2,TRBJ2-2,TGTGCCAGCAACGTCGGACCCGGGGAGCTGTTTTTT,CASNVGPGELFF
TRBD2,many,TRBV7-9,TRBJ2-2,TGCAAGACTAGCCGTAACGCGAACACCGGGGAGCTGTTTTTT,CKTSRNANTGELFF
-,-,TRBV25-1,TRBJ1-2,TGTGCCCTCGTGGGTTATGGCTACACCTTC,CALVGYGYTF
-,-,TRBV6-2/TRBV6-3,TRBJ2-5,TGTGCCAGCAGTTATAACTTGCTCTCGGCAGCGGACCTCCAAGAGACCCAGTACTTC,CASSYNLLSAADLQETQYF
-,-,TRBV28,TRBJ2-2,TGTGCCAGCAGTTCCCCGGCAGGAACCAAGGAGCTGTTTTTT,CASSSPAGTKELFF
-,-,TRBV2,TRBJ1-5,TGTGCCAGCAGACAGGGTTCGCATCAGCCCCAGCATTTT,CASRQGSHQPQHF
TRBD1,many,TRBV2,TRBJ1-2,TGTGCCAGCAGTCTCGGAGGGGGCGGCTATGGCTACACCTTC,CASSLGGGGYGYTF
-,many,TRBV7-9,TRBJ1-2,TGTGCCAGCAGCCCAACCGGGGATGGCTACACCTTC,CASSPTGDGYTF
-,few,TRBV4-1,TRBJ1-1,TGCGCCAGCAGCCAAGCACCGTTGAACACTGAAGCTTTCTTT,CASSQAPLNTEAFF
TRBD1,few,TRBV28,TRBJ1-1,TGTGCCAGCAGAATCCCGGGACAGATGAACACTGAAGCTTTCTTT,CASRIPGQMNTEAFF
-,-,TRBV10-3,TRBJ1-5,TGTGCCATCAGTAAATATAGCAATCAGCCCCAGCATTTC,CAISKYSNQPQHF
-,-,TRBV20-1,TRBJ2-5,TGCAGTGCTGACCCTACCGGCGGAGCCGCCCAAGAGACCCAGTACTTC,CSADPTGGAAQETQYF
TRBD2,many,TRBV7-2,TRBJ2-5,TGTGCCAGCAGCTTGGGCGGGAGGGCCCGAGAGACCCAGTACTTC,CASSLGGRARETQYF
-,-,TRBV7-3,TRBJ2-2,TGTGCCAGCTCACCCCGCCTGGGTCCCATCGGGGAGCTGTTTTTT,CASSPRLGPIGELFF
TRBD1,-,TRBV11-2,TRBJ2-7,TGTGCCAGCAGCTTCCAATCGGACAGGTCCTACGAGCAGTACTTC,CASSFQSDRSYEQYF
-,few,TRBV7-2,TRBJ1-4,TGTGCCAGCAGCTTAGCATGGAATGAAAAACTGTTTTTT,CASSLAWNEKLFF
TRBD1,few,TRBV6-2/TRBV6-3,TRBJ1-2,TGTGCCAGCAGCTACCCTGACAGGGGCTATGGCTACACCTTC,CASSYPDRGYGYTF
-,-,TRBV10-1,TRBJ2-7,TGCGCCAGCAGTGATCCGGAAGTAGCCAACGAGCAGTACTTC,CASSDPEVANEQYF
-,few,TRBV7-2,TRBJ2-5,TGTGCCAGCAGCATCCCCACGAACCAAGAGACCCAGTACTTC,CASSIPTNQETQYF
TRBD1,-,TRBV10-3,TRBJ1-1,TGTGCCATCAGTGAGAAAGTGGACAGGGACGGGGCCACTGAAGCTTTCTTT,CAISEKVDRDGATEAFF
-,many,TRBV7-2,TRBJ2-7,TGTGCCAGTAGCCCCGGGACGTCCTACGAGCAGTACTTC,CASSPGTSYEQYF